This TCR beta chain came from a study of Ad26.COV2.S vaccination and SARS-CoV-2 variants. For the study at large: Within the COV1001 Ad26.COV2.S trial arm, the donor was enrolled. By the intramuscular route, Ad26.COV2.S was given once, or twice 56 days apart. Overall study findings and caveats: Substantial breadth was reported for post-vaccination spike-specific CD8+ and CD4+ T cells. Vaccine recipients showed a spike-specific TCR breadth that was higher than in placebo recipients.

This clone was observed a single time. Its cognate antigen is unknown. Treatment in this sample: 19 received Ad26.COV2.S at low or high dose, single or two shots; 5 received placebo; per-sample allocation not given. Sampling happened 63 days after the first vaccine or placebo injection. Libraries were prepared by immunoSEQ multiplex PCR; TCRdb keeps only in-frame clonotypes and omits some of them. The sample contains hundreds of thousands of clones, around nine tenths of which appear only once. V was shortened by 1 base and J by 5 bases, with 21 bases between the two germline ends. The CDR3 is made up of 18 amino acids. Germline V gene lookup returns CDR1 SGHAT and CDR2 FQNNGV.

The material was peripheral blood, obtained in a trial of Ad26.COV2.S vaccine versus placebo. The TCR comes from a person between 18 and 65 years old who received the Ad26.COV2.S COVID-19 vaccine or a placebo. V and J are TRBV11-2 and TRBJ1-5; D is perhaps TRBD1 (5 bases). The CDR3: CASSLGHAGLRGDQPQHF. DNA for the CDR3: TGTGCCAGCAGCTTAGGACACGCGGGTTTGCGGGGGGATCAGCCCCAGCATTTT.